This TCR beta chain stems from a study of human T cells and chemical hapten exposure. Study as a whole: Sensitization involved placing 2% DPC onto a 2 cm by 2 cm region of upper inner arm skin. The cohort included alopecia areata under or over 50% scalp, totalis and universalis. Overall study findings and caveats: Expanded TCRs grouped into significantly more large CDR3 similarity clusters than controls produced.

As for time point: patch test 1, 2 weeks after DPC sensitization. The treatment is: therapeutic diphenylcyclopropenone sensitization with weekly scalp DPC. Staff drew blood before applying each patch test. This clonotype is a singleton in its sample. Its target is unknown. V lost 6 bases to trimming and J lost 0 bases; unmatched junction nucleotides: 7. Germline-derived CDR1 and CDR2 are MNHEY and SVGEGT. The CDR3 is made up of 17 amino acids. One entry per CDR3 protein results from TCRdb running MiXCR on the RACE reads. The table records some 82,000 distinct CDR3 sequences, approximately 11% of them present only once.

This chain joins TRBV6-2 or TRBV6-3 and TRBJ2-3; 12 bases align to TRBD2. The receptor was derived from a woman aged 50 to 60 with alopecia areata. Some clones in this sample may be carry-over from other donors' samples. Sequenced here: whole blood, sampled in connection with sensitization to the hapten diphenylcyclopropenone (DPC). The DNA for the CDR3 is TGTGCCAGCAGACGGAGACTAGCGGGGGACAGCACAGATACGCAGTATTTT. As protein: CASRRRLAGDSTDTQYF.